These 27 T cell receptor beta chains came from one sample sequenced in a study of T cells after yellow fever vaccination. TCRdb re-called the 5' RACE reads with MiXCR, one entry per CDR3 protein. The sample lists under 700,000 distinct CDR3 sequences, about 17% occurring once. The sample in question was PBMCs, obtained around 5 days after the first yellow fever vaccination. The receptor set was obtained from a man between 18 and 29 years old who received the YFV17D yellow fever vaccine.

This clonotype was picked up a small number of times. The gene calls are TRBV27 and TRBJ2-3; TRBD1 is a possible D gene (6 bases). Germline CDR1 and CDR2: MNHEY and SMNVEV (reference sequence). CDR3 size: 16 residues. Trimming left V 7 bases short and J 2 bases short, with 19 bases between. The CDR3 nucleotides read TGTGCCAGCACCCCACAGGGATCTCTGCCCACAGATACGCAGTATTTT. It is translated as CASTPQGSLPTDTQYF.

In its sample, this clonotype was seen a few times. The rearrangement links TRBV5-1 to TRBJ2-5; D is uncertain. V was clipped by 0 bases and J by 5 bases, with 14 bases between them. Germline V lookup: CDR1 SGHRS, CDR2 YFSETQ. The CDR3 loop spans 15 amino acids. CDR3 sequence: CASSLAPPGVETQYF. The CDR3 DNA reads as TGCGCCAGCAGCTTGGCACCCCCCGGAGTGGAGACCCAGTACTTC.

This clonotype was observed a handful of times. V is TRBV7-2 and J is TRBJ2-5; 8 bases are shared with TRBD2. The CDR3 is 15 residues long. The germline V gene has CDR1 SGHTA and CDR2 FQGNSA. After removal of 2 bases from V and 4 bases from J, the junction contained 6 bases not matched to a gene. This CDR3 reads CASSLNGGAIETQYF. The DNA of the CDR3 is TGTGCCAGCAGCTTAAACGGGGGGGCCATAGAGACCCAGTACTTC.

The V call is TRBV10-3, the J call TRBJ1-6, with D uncertain. Germline CDR1 reads ENHRY; CDR2 reads SYGVKD. The ends were cut back, 7 bases at V and 0 bases at J, with 7 bases in the middle. CDR3 length: 14 residues. The CDR3 nucleotides are TGTGCCATCACTGCTAGCTCCTATAATTCACCCCTCCACTTT. Translated: CAITASSYNSPLHF.

CDR3 sequence (DNA): TGTGCCAGCAGTTTGTCGGCCTATGCAACTAATGAAAAACTGTTTTTT. Protein sequence: CASSLSAYATNEKLFF. This rearrangement joins TRBV27 to TRBJ1-4; no clear D. This CDR3 comprises 16 residues. The V end lost 3 bases, the J end lost 0 bases, and 11 bases lay between the germline ends. The V gene's germline CDR1 is MNHEY and CDR2 SMNVEV (reference sequence).

In its sample, this clonotype was seen a few times. V usage is TRBV7-9 and J usage is TRBJ1-5, with TRBD1 matching over 7 bases. CDR1 and CDR2 (germline): SEHNR, FQNEAQ (reference sequence). The CDR3 consists of 14 residues. The junction had 8 bases not matched to a gene; V was cut back by 8 bases and J by 4 bases. DNA for the CDR3: TGTGCCAGCGCACCTGAGGGGGCGAATCAGCCCCAGCATTTT. Its protein product is CASAPEGANQPQHF.

The table lists this clonotype with a few counts. The gene calls are TRBV12-3 or TRBV12-4 and TRBJ2-4, with 9 bases that match TRBD1. This CDR3 spans 16 amino acids. The trim removed 3 bases at V and 5 bases at J, leaving 8 bases unmatched. CDR3 DNA: TGTGCCAGCAGTTTTAGTGGGGGACAGGGCCAAAACATTCAGTACTTC. It specifies CASSFSGGQGQNIQYF.

V gene TRBV7-2 combines with J gene TRBJ1-2, with D possibly being TRBD1 (5 bases). The V end was cut by 5 bases, the J end by 3 bases, with 19 bases between. The CDR3 loop spans 16 amino acids. Germline V lookup: CDR1 SGHTA, CDR2 FQGNSA. This chain's CDR3 is CASSRYQSTAYYGYTF. The CDR3 DNA reads as TGTGCCAGCAGCCGTTACCAGTCGACAGCCTACTATGGCTACACCTTC.

Only a few counts were recorded for this clonotype. The chain has TRBV5-1 and TRBJ2-1; 11 positions agree with TRBD2. CDR1 and CDR2 from the germline V gene are SGHRS and YFSETQ. The CDR3 totals 16 residues. The trim removed 0 bases at V and 6 bases at J, leaving 5 bases unmatched. As DNA, the CDR3 is TGCGCCAGCAGCTTGGTCGCGCTAGCGGGGGGCAATGAGCAGTTCTTC. It yields the protein CASSLVALAGGNEQFF.

This clonotype showed up just a few times. The chain carries TRBV15 and TRBJ1-5; D is perhaps TRBD1 (5 bases). Germline V gene data show CDR1 as LNHNV and CDR2 as YYDKDF (reference sequence). With 3 bases removed from V and 6 bases from J, the gap between germline ends came to 15 bases. The CDR3 has 15 amino acids. The CDR3 loop reads CATSRGDRGAQPQHF. In nucleotides, the CDR3 is TGTGCCACCAGCAGGGGGGACCGAGGGGCTCAGCCCCAGCATTTT.

The CDR3 here is CASDLGRGLNQPQHF. CDR3 coding DNA: TGTGCCAGCGACCTTGGAAGGGGGCTTAACCAGCCCCAGCATTTT. The chain is built from TRBV19 and TRBJ1-5, with 7 bases fitting TRBD1. The CDR3 contains 15 residues. In germline, CDR1 is LNHDA, CDR2 SQIVND (reference sequence). V lost 9 bases and J lost 7; bases outside the gene matches: 15.

The chain links TRBV6-6 to TRBJ2-2; the D is unclear. Germline values: CDR1 MNHNY, CDR2 SVGAGI (reference sequence). V dropped 7 bases and J dropped 6 bases, with 12 bases sitting between them. The CDR3 has 13 amino acids. CDR3: CASIYGRSGELFF. In DNA, the CDR3 is TGTGCCAGCATCTACGGAAGGTCCGGGGAGCTGTTTTTT.

This clonotype was seen a handful of times. The chain links TRBV7-9 to TRBJ2-1, with a possible D match to TRBD1 (5 bases). This CDR3 has 16 amino acids. Germline V gene sequence: CDR1 SEHNR, CDR2 FQNEAQ (reference sequence). Between the trimmed V and J ends, which lost 2 bases and 8 bases, there was a span of 19 bases. The CDR3 spells CASSLSRDSLGDEQFF. The CDR3 nucleotides are TGTGCCAGCAGCTTATCCCGCGACAGTCTCGGCGATGAGCAGTTCTTC.

The table lists this clonotype with many counts. The DNA for the CDR3 is TGCAGTGCTAGTGGGGTGCGAGCGGCGGGAGAGACCCAGTACTTC. Translated: CSASGVRAAGETQYF. The rearrangement links TRBV20-1 to TRBJ2-5; a weak D match, TRBD2 (5 bases). Germline V CDR1 and CDR2: DFQATT, SNEGSKA (reference sequence). CDR3 length equals 15 residues. V lost 3 bases, J lost 4 bases, and 18 bases lay in between.

At least ten counts were recorded for this clonotype. The V and J genes are TRBV12-3 or TRBV12-4 and TRBJ1-5; no firm D call. Trimming removed 6 bases from V and 9 bases from J, with 12 bases in between. The CDR3 length is 12 residues. The CDR3 loop is CASSSPGGPQHF. CDR3 bases: TGTGCCAGCAGCTCCCCGGGAGGGCCCCAGCATTTT.

The chain has TRBV12-3 or TRBV12-4 and TRBJ1-6; tentative D call: TRBD1 (6 bases). V lost 3 bases to trimming and J lost 4 bases, with 7 bases between them. This CDR3 spans 14 amino acids. The CDR3, as DNA: TGTGCCAGCAGTTTTGGACAGTATAATTCACCCCTCCACTTT. Its protein is CASSFGQYNSPLHF.

This clonotype was found many times. The V and J genes are TRBV15 and TRBJ2-2; D unclear. Trimming removed 2 bases from V and 7 bases from J, with 11 bases in between. This CDR3 comprises 14 residues. Per germline, CDR1 LNHNV and CDR2 YYDKDF (reference sequence). The CDR3 loop is CATSRYKDGGELFF. In DNA, the CDR3 is TGTGCCACCAGCAGATATAAAGATGGCGGGGAGCTGTTTTTT. The full variable domain, completed using reference TRBV15 and TRBJ2-2, is DAMVIQNPRYQVTQFGKPVTLSCSQTLNHNVMYWYQQKSSQAPKLLFHYYDKDFNNEADTPDNFQSRRPNTSFCFLDIRSPGLGDTAMYLCATSRYKDGGELFFGEGSRLTVL.

This clonotype was counted a few times. The chain uses TRBV4-1 and TRBJ2-5; D tentatively reads TRBD1 or TRBD2 (5 bases each). Germline-derived CDR1 and CDR2 are MGHRA and YSYEKL. The CDR3 sequence is 15 residues long. V lost 1 base to trimming and J lost 5 bases, with 14 bases between them. The CDR3 loop reads CASSQGEGPQETQYF. The CDR3 DNA follows: TGCGCCAGCAGCCAAGGAGAGGGACCCCAGGAGACCCAGTACTTC.

This rearrangement joins TRBV4-2 to TRBJ2-5, with 7 bases identical to TRBD1. In germline, CDR1 is LGHNA, CDR2 YNFKEQ. The V and J ends lost 1 base and 5 bases, in that order; junction bases with no gene match: 10. CDR3 length: 16 residues. In DNA, the CDR3 is TGTGCCAGCAGCCAAGTCCCTGACAGGGTAGGGGAGACCCAGTACTTC. Encoded protein: CASSQVPDRVGETQYF.

The V call is TRBV6-6, the J call TRBJ1-6; a weak D match, TRBD1 (6 bases). The germline V and J ends were trimmed by 6 bases and 8 bases, with 11 bases remaining between them. This CDR3 has 13 amino acids. Germline CDR1 and CDR2: MNHNY and SVGAGI (reference sequence). The CDR3 DNA sequence: TGTGCCAGCAGGACCCCAGGGGATTCACCCCTCCACTTT. It translates to CASRTPGDSPLHF.

The chain links TRBV2 to TRBJ1-1; D may be TRBD1 (5 bases). The V gene's germline CDR1 is SNHLY and CDR2 FYNNEI. Trimming removed 6 bases at V and 4 bases at J, with 15 bases between. The CDR3 sequence is 14 residues long. The CDR3 is CASSFSRESTEAFF. CDR3 DNA sequence: TGTGCCAGCAGCTTTTCCAGGGAGAGCACTGAAGCTTTCTTT.

This clonotype occurred many times. The chain employs TRBV4-1 and TRBJ1-6; TRBD1 aligns across 8 bases. CDR1 is MGHRA and CDR2 is YSYEKL in the germline V gene. The CDR3 has 16 residues. V was pared by 0 bases and J by 10 bases, with 8 bases of the junction left unmatched. CDR3 amino acids: CASSQDPPGGHSPLHF. In nucleotides, the CDR3 is TGCGCCAGCAGCCAAGATCCCCCAGGGGGCCACTCACCCCTCCACTTT.

This clonotype was seen more than once but under ten times. The chain uses TRBV7-9 and TRBJ1-4; 8 nucleotides agree with TRBD1. Germline assignment: CDR1 SEHNR and CDR2 FQNEAQ (reference sequence). V gave up 5 bases and J gave up 4 bases; unmatched junction bases: 3. The CDR3 has 14 amino acids. CDR3 sequence: CASSAGQGNEKLFF. CDR3 DNA sequence: TGTGCCAGCAGCGCTGGACAGGGTAATGAAAAACTGTTTTTT. The full variable domain, in which reference TRBV7-9 and TRBJ1-4 provide the parts outside the CDR3, is DTGVSQNPRHKITKRGQNVTFRCDPISEHNRLYWYRQTLGQGPEFLTYFQNEAQLEKSRLLSDRFSAERPKGSFSTLEIQRTEQGDSAMYLCASSAGQGNEKLFFGSGTQLSVL.

This rearrangement joins TRBV11-2 to TRBJ1-1; perhaps TRBD1 as D (5 bases). The V end was cut by 3 bases, the J end by 5 bases, with 10 bases between. CDR3 size: 13 residues. CDR1 is SGHAT and CDR2 is FQNNGV in the germline V gene. CDR3 bases: TGTGCCAGCAGCTTTAATGACAGAACTGAAGCTTTCTTT. Protein: CASSFNDRTEAFF.

CDR3 coding DNA: TGCGCCAGCAGCCTGCACTCCCGCGGGACAGGTAGCAATCAGCCCCAGCATTTT. Amino acids: CASSLHSRGTGSNQPQHF. This chain uses TRBV4-1 with TRBJ1-5, with TRBD1 identical over 8 bases. Looked up from germline, CDR1 is MGHRA and CDR2 is YSYEKL. J was trimmed by 0 bases and V by 4 bases; bases with no gene match: 11. This CDR3 contains 18 residues.

The chain couples TRBV3-1 to TRBJ2-1, with a weak D call TRBD2 (5 bases). Germline CDR1 reads LGHDT; CDR2 reads YNNKEL (reference sequence). This CDR3 has 15 amino acids. V lost 1 base, J lost 4 bases, and 11 bases lay in between. For the CDR3, the DNA is TGTGCCAGCAGCCAAGCTCTCGGACTTTACAATGAGCAGTTCTTC. As protein: CASSQALGLYNEQFF.

This clonotype was recorded a few times. The rearrangement links TRBV7-8 to TRBJ2-1; D not resolved. CDR1 is SGHVS and CDR2 is FQNEAQ in the germline V gene. The CDR3 totals 15 residues. Trimming removed 4 bases at V and 7 bases at J, with 17 bases between. The DNA for the CDR3 is TGTGCCAGCAGCTCCCTCGGGCTGGGTTTGAATGAGCAGTTCTTC. The encoded protein is CASSSLGLGLNEQFF. Drawing the rest from reference TRBV7-8 and TRBJ2-1, the complete variable domain is GAGVSQSPRYKVAKRGQDVALRCDPISGHVSLFWYQQALGQGPEFLTYFQNEAQLDKSGLPSDRFFAERPEGSVSTLKIQRTQQEDSAVYLCASSSLGLGLNEQFFGPGTRLTVL.